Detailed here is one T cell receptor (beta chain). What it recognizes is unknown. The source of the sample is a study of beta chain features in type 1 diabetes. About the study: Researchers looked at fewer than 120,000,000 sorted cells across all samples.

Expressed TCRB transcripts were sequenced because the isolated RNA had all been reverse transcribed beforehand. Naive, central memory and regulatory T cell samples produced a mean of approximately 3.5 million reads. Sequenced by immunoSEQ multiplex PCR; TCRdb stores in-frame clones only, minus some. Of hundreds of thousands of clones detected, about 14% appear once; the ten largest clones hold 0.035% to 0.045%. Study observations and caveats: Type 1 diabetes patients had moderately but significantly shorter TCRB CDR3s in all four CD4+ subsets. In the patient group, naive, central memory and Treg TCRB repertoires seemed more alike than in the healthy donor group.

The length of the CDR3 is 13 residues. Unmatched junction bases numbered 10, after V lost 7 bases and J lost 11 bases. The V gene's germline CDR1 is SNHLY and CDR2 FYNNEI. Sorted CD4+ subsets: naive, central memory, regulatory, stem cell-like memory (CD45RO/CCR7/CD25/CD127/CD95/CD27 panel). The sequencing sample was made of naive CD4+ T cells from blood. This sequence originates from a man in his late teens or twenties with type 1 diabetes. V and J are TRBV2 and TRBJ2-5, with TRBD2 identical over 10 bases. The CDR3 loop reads CASNRASGGRQYF. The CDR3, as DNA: TGTGCCAGCAATCGGGCTAGCGGGGGAAGACAGTACTTC.